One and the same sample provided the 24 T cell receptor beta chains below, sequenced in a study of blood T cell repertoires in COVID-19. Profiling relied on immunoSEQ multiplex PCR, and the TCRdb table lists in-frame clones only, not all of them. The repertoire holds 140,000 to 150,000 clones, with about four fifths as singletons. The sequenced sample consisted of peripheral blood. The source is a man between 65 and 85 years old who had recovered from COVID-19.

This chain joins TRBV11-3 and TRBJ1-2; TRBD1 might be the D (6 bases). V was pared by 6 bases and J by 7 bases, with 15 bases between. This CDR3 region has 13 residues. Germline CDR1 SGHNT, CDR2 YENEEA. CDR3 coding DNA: TGTGCCAGCAGAAACGACAGGAAAGGTGGCTACACCTTC. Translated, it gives CASRNDRKGGYTF. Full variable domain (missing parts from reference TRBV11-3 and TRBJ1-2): EAGVVQSPRYKIIEKKQPVAFWCNPISGHNTLYWYLQNLGQGPELLIRYENEEAVDDSQLPKDRFSAERLKGVDSTLKIQPAELGDSAVYLCASRNDRKGGYTFGSGTRLTVV.

CDR3 residues: CASRQPGGRWYEQYF. The CDR3 DNA follows: TGTGCCAGCAGGCAACCCGGGGGAAGGTGGTACGAGCAGTACTTC. This rearrangement joins TRBV11-2 to TRBJ2-7; the D gene is possibly TRBD2 (6 bases). Trimming took off 6 bases at V and 4 bases at J, with 19 bases between the two ends. The CDR3 consists of 15 residues. Per the germline V gene, CDR1 is SGHAT and CDR2 is FQNNGV.

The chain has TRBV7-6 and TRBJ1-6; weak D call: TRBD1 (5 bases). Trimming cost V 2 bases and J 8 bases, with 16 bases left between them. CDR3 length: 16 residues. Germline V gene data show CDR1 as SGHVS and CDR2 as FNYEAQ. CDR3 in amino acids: CASSLYSTGVDSPLHF. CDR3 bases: TGTGCCAGCAGCTTATATAGTACAGGCGTCGATTCACCCCTCCACTTT.

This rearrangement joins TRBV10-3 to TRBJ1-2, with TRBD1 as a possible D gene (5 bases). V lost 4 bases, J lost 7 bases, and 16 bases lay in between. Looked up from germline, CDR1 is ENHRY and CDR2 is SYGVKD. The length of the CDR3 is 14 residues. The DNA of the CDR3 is TGTGCCATCAGTGGGGCAGGGACCGGGAGTGGCTACACCTTC. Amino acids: CAISGAGTGSGYTF.

CDR3 sequence (DNA): TGTGCCTGGAGTGTCGGGGCAGGGGGCTACGAGCAGTACTTC. It translates to CAWSVGAGGYEQYF. V usage is TRBV30 and J usage is TRBJ2-7; TRBD1 matches at 7 bases. Germline V gene lookup returns CDR1 GTSNPN and CDR2 SVGIG (reference sequence). Losses at the gene ends were 0 bases for V and 3 bases for J; bases not matched to a gene: 5. CDR3 size: 14 residues.

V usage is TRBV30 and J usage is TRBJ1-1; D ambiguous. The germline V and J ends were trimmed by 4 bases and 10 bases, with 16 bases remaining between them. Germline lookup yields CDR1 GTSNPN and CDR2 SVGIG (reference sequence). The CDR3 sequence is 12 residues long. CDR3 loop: CAWIGRGVPAFF. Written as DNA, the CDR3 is TGTGCCTGGATAGGACGCGGGGTCCCAGCTTTCTTT.

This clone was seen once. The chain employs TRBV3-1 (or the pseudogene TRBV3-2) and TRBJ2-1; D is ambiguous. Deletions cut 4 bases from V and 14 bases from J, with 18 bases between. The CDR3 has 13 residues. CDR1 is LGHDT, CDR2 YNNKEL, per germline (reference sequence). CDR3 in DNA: TGTGCCAGCAGCCCCTTCAAAGCGCTGGTCGAGTTCTTC. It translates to CASSPFKALVEFF.

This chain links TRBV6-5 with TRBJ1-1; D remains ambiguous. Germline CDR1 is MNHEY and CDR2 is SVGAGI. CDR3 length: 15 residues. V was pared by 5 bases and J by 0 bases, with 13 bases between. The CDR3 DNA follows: TGTGCCAGCAGTCCTATCAGGACTATGAACACTGAAGCTTTCTTT. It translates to CASSPIRTMNTEAFF.

CDR3 DNA sequence: TGTGCCAGCTTCGGGTACGGAACCTACACAGATACGCAGTATTTT. This sequence encodes CASFGYGTYTDTQYF. The rearrangement uses TRBV7-9 and TRBJ2-3, with unresolved D. Trimming took 8 bases from V and 2 from J, leaving 17 bases between them. This CDR3 comprises 15 residues. CDR1 is SEHNR and CDR2 is FQNEAQ in the germline V gene (reference sequence).

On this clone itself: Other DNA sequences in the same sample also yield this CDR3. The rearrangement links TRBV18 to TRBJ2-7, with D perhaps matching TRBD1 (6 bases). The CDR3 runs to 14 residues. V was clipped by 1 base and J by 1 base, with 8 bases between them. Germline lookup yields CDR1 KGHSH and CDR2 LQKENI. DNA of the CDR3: TGTGCCAGCTCACCACGTGACAGGTCCTACGAGCAGTACTTC. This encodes CASSPRDRSYEQYF. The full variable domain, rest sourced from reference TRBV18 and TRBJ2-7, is NAGVMQNPRHLVRRRGQEARLRCSPMKGHSHVYWYRQLPEEGLKFMVYLQKENIIDESGMPKERFSAEFPKEGPSILRIQQVVRGDSAAYFCASSPRDRSYEQYFGPGTRLTVT.

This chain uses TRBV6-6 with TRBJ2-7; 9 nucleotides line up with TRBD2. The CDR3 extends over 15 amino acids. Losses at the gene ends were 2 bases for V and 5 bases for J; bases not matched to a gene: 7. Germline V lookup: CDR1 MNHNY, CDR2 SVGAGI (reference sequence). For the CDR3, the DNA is TGTGCCAGCAGTTACCTGGCGGGAGGGTACAACGAGCAGTACTTC. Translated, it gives CASSYLAGGYNEQYF.

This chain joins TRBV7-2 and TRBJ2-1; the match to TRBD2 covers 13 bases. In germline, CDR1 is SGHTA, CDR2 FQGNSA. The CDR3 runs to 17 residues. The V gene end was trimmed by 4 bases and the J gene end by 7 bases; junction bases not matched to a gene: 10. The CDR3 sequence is CASSSTAGTSGTNEQFF. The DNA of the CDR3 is TGTGCCAGCAGCTCCACAGCCGGGACTAGCGGGACGAATGAGCAGTTCTTC. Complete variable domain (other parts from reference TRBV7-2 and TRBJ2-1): GAGVSQSPSNKVTEKGKDVELRCDPISGHTALYWYRQSLGQGLEFLIYFQGNSAPDKSGLPSDRFSAERTGGSVSTLTIQRTQQEDSAVYLCASSSTAGTSGTNEQFFGPGTRLTVL.

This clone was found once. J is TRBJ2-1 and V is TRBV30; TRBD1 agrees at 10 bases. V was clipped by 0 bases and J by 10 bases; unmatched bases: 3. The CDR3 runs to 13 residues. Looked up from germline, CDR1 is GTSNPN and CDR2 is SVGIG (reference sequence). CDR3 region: CAWSVGTGDEQFF. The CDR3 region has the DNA TGTGCCTGGAGTGTTGGGACAGGGGACGAGCAGTTCTTC.

In DNA form, the CDR3 reads TGTGCCAGCAGTTACCTCCGGACAGGGGGATTGGGCGAGCAGTACTTC. This gives the protein CASSYLRTGGLGEQYF. The chain uses TRBV6-6 and TRBJ2-7; 10 bases line up with TRBD1. Germline V gives CDR1 MNHNY, CDR2 SVGAGI (reference sequence). V lost 2 bases, J lost 6 bases, and 10 bases stayed unmatched. This CDR3 contains 16 residues.

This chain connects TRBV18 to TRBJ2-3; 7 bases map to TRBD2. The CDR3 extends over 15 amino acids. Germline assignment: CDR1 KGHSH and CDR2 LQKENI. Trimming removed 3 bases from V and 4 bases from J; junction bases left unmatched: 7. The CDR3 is CASSPREMVADTQYF. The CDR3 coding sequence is TGTGCCAGCTCACCGCGGGAGATGGTGGCAGATACGCAGTATTTT.

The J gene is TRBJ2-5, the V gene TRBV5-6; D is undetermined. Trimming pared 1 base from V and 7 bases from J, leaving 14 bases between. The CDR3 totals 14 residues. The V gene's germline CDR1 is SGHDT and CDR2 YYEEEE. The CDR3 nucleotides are TGTGCCAGCAGCTTGCGGCAGGTACGGCCGACCCAGTACTTC. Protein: CASSLRQVRPTQYF.

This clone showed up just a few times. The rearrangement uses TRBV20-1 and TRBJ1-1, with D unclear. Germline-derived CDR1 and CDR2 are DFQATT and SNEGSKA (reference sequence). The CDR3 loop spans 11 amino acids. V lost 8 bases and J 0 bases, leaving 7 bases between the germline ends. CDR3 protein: CSCPVNTEAFF. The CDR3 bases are TGCAGTTGTCCGGTGAACACTGAAGCTTTCTTT.

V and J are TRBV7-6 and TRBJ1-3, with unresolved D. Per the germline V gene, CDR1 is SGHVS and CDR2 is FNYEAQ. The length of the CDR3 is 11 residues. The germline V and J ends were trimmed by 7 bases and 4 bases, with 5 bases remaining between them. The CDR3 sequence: CASNEGNTIYF. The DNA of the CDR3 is TGTGCCAGCAACGAGGGAAACACCATATATTTT.

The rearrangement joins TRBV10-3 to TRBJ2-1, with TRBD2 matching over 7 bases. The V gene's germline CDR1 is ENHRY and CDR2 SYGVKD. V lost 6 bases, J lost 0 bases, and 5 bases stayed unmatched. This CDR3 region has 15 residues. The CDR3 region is CAIREGGSSYNEQFF. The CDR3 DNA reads TGTGCCATCAGAGAGGGCGGGAGCTCCTACAATGAGCAGTTCTTC.

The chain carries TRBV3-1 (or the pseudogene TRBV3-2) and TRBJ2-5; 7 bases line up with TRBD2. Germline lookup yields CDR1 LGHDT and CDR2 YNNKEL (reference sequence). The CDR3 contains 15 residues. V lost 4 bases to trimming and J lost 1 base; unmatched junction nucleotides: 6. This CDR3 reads CASSLLGGFQETQYF. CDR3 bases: TGTGCCAGCAGCCTACTGGGAGGGTTCCAAGAGACCCAGTACTTC.

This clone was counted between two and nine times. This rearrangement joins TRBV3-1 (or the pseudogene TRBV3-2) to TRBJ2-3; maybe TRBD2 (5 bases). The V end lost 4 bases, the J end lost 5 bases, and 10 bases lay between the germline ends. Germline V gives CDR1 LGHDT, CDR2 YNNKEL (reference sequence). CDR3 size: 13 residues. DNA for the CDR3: TGTGCCAGCAGCCCAACGGAGGAAGATACGCAGTATTTT. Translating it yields CASSPTEEDTQYF.

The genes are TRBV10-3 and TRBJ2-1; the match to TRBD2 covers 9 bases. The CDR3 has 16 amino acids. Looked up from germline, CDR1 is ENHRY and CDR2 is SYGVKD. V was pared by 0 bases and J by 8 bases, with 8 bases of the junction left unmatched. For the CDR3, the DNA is TGTGCCATCAGTGAGTCGACCGGGACTAGCATCTATGAGCAGTTCTTC. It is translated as CAISESTGTSIYEQFF.

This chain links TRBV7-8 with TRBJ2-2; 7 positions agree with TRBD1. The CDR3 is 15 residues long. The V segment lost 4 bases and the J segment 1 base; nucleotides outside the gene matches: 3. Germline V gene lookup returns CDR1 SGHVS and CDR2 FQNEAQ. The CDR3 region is CASSSGTVNTGELFF. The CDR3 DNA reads TGTGCCAGCAGCTCCGGGACAGTGAACACCGGGGAGCTGTTTTTT. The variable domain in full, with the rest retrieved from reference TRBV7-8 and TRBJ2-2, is GAGVSQSPRYKVAKRGQDVALRCDPISGHVSLFWYQQALGQGPEFLTYFQNEAQLDKSGLPSDRFFAERPEGSVSTLKIQRTQQEDSAVYLCASSSGTVNTGELFFGEGSRLTVL.

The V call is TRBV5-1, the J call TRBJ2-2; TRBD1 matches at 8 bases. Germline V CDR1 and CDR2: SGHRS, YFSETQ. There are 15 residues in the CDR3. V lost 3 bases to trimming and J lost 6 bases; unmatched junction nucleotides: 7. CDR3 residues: CASSWTGTYSGELFF. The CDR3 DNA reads TGCGCCAGCAGCTGGACAGGGACTTATTCCGGGGAGCTGTTTTTT.